The 6 T cell receptor beta chains given below trace back to one sample, sequenced in a study of CD8 T cells in ankylosing spondylitis. MiXCR, applied by TCRdb to the 5' RACE reads, yields one record per CDR3 protein. The repertoire holds under 250,000 distinct CDR3 sequences, with 30% to 35% as singletons. Sample: blood, either unsorted or a sorted T cell fraction (not recorded which). These receptors were collected from a male donor with ankylosing spondylitis or in good health (not recorded which).

The sample holds a few counts of this clonotype. The chain couples TRBV7-9 to TRBJ2-1; tentative D call: TRBD2 (6 bases). The CDR3 has 16 amino acids. V was shortened by 5 bases and J by 4 bases, with 18 bases between the two germline ends. Per the germline V gene, CDR1 is SEHNR and CDR2 is FQNEAQ (reference sequence). The CDR3 reads CASSAPSGTLYNEQFF. DNA of the CDR3: TGTGCCAGCAGCGCCCCGTCCGGGACTTTATACAATGAGCAGTTCTTC.

This clonotype was seen a handful of times. V usage is TRBV10-3 and J usage is TRBJ2-7; TRBD1 is a possible D gene (5 bases). Per the germline V gene, CDR1 is ENHRY and CDR2 is SYGVKD. The CDR3 runs 15 residues. The germline V and J ends were trimmed by 0 bases and 3 bases, with 12 bases remaining between them. The CDR3 DNA reads TGTGCCATCAGTGAGTCGTGGAAGGGGCGCTACGAGCAGTACTTC. This sequence encodes CAISESWKGRYEQYF.

This clonotype was observed a handful of times. It is unclear where the CDR3 begins or ends on the DNA, so no DNA is shown, and the CDR3 is as TCRdb lists it. The gene calls are TRBV6-1 and TRBJ2-4; the table's D call of TRBD2 was not tested on the DNA. CDR1 is MNHNS and CDR2 is SASEGT in the germline V gene. The CDR3 spans 16 amino acids, including both terminal residues. The CDR3 sequence: CASSPGLLRAKNIQYF.

This clonotype showed up many times. This chain uses TRBV20-1 with TRBJ2-5; D is possibly TRBD1 (6 bases). There are 19 residues in the CDR3. V was trimmed by 6 bases and J by 0 bases, leaving 29 bases between them. Germline V lookup: CDR1 DFQATT, CDR2 SNEGSKA (reference sequence). The CDR3: CSAKTAAKPQTGNQETQYF. Written as DNA, the CDR3 is TGCAGTGCCAAGACAGCAGCAAAACCGCAGACAGGCAACCAAGAGACCCAGTACTTC.

In its sample, this clonotype was seen a few times. The chain is built from TRBV29-1 and TRBJ2-7, with TRBD2 matching over 12 bases. Germline loops: CDR1 SQVTM, CDR2 ANQGSEA. This CDR3 is built from 16 residues. Unmatched junction bases numbered 9, after V lost 6 bases and J lost 0 bases. CDR3 nucleotides: TGCAGCGTGGTAAGACTAGCGGGGGATCCCTCCTACGAGCAGTACTTC. Protein: CSVVRLAGDPSYEQYF.

This chain uses TRBV29-1 with TRBJ2-3; possibly TRBD1 or TRBD2 for D (6 bases each). Germline lookup yields CDR1 SQVTM and CDR2 ANQGSEA. The CDR3 covers 15 residues. Trimming shortened V by 0 bases and J by 2 bases, and 12 bases separated the two germline ends. The CDR3 sequence is CSVEEGGGNTDTQYF. DNA for the CDR3: TGCAGCGTTGAAGAAGGAGGGGGGAACACAGATACGCAGTATTTT.